This note documents a single T cell receptor beta chain sequence. Its antigen is not identified. This entry is derived from a study of cytomegalovirus exposure and HLA in healthy donors. Overall study context: The early release's HLA-typed donors yielded about 85 million unique TCRs. Overall study results and limits: Analyzed later, most CMV-associated TCR beta chains appeared HLA-restricted.

The PCR made use of 60 Vbeta and 13 Jbeta primers. Sequenced by immunoSEQ multiplex PCR; TCRdb stores in-frame clones only, minus some. The sample yields about 260,000 clones, 70% to 90% seen once. After removal of 7 bases from V and 2 bases from J, the junction contained 3 bases not matched to a gene. CDR1 and CDR2 (germline): GTSNPN, SVGIG (reference sequence). The CDR3 is 12 amino acids. V gene TRBV30 combines with J gene TRBJ1-1; the match to TRBD1 covers 8 bases. Sequencing input: PBMCs. The source of this sequence is a woman aged 35 to 49 in good health and CMV-seropositive. The CDR3 loop is CASGQGNTEAFF. CDR3 coding DNA: TGTGCCTCAGGACAGGGAAACACTGAAGCTTTCTTT. Full variable domain (missing parts from reference TRBV30 and TRBJ1-1): SQTIHQWPATLVQPVGSPLSLECTVEGTSNPNLYWYRQAAGRGLQLLFYSVGIGQISSEVPQNLSASRPQDRQFILSSKKLLLSDSGFYLCASGQGNTEAFFGQGTRLTVV.